This T cell receptor beta chain was documented in a study of cytomegalovirus exposure and HLA in healthy donors. Findings and caveats of the study: In a later analysis, HLA-associated TCR beta chains were more clonally expanded than equally common others. Later genetic work tied a missense DCLRE1C variant to beta-chain V and J trimming. CMV serostatus was the only immune exposure information that was available.

As to this clone: Antigen specificity is unknown.

PCR involved 60 Vbeta and 13 Jbeta primers. The table came from immunoSEQ multiplex PCR; TCRdb's copy has only in-frame clones and leaves some out. The listing contains about 50,000 clones. V dropped 5 bases and J dropped 1; count of bases not matched to a gene: 7. This CDR3 has 16 amino acids. CDR1 is SEHNR, CDR2 FQNEAQ, per germline (reference sequence). The specimen was PBMCs. This clonotype was sampled from a woman between 18 and 29 years old in good health and CMV-seronegative. V is TRBV7-9 and J is TRBJ1-5; 8 bases are shared with TRBD1. CDR3 protein: CASSHLNRGSNQPQHF. As DNA, the CDR3 is TGTGCCAGCAGCCACCTAAACAGGGGGAGCAATCAGCCCCAGCATTTT. The variable domain in full, completed from reference TRBV7-9 and TRBJ1-5, reads DTGVSQNPRHKITKRGQNVTFRCDPISEHNRLYWYRQTLGQGPEFLTYFQNEAQLEKSRLLSDRFSAERPKGSFSTLEIQRTEQGDSAMYLCASSHLNRGSNQPQHFGDGTRLSIL.